These T cell receptor beta chains were read from a single sample in a study of blood T cell dynamics during melanoma immunotherapy. Assay used: immunoSEQ multiplex PCR; TCRdb lists only in-frame clones, some missing. The data hold some 14,000 clones, with 90% to 95% observed a single time. The sample in question was blood, obtained from a patient treated with checkpoint blockade. The receptors were sampled from a human donor with melanoma. CDR3s include the opening cysteine and the closing phenylalanine or tryptophan. A D gene is named only where the DNA matches it firmly. Size values are once, few and many counts, or a class for expanded clones, and some rows have none.

j_gene: TRBJ2-5
v_gene: TRBV14
d_gene: TRBD2
abundance: NA
len: 20
CDR3aa: CASSPDRATLAGGLLETQYF
CDR3nt: TGTGCCAGCAGCCCGGACAGGGCAACCCTAGCGGGAGGGCTGCTGGAGACCCAGTACTTC

j_gene: TRBJ2-1
v_gene: TRBV7-3
d_gene: NA
abundance: NA
len: 13
CDR3aa: CASSDRGRNEQFF
CDR3nt: TGTGCCAGCAGCGATCGAGGACGGAATGAGCAGTTCTTC

j_gene: TRBJ2-5
v_gene: TRBV7-2
d_gene: TRBD2
abundance: NA
len: 16
CDR3aa: CASSLVASGNQETQYF
CDR3nt: TGTGCCAGCAGCTTAGTGGCTAGCGGAAATCAAGAGACCCAGTACTTC

j_gene: TRBJ1-1
v_gene: TRBV5-6
d_gene: NA
abundance: NA
len: 16
CDR3aa: CASSLEQTSRSTEAFF
CDR3nt: TGTGCCAGCAGCTTGGAGCAAACCTCTAGGTCCACTGAAGCTTTCTTT

j_gene: TRBJ2-3
v_gene: TRBV5-6
d_gene: NA
abundance: NA
len: 16
CDR3aa: CASSLVPGTSTDTQYF
CDR3nt: TGTGCCAGCAGCTTGGTGCCCGGGACTAGCACAGATACGCAGTATTTT

j_gene: TRBJ1-1
v_gene: TRBV19
d_gene: NA
abundance: NA
len: 14
CDR3aa: CASSKTDKGTEAFF
CDR3nt: TGTGCCAGCTCAAAAACGGACAAGGGAACTGAAGCTTTCTTT

j_gene: TRBJ1-5
v_gene: TRBV19
d_gene: NA
abundance: NA
len: 17
CDR3aa: CASSIVSGRTRNQPQHF
CDR3nt: TGTGCCAGTAGTATAGTGTCCGGCAGAACTCGCAATCAGCCCCAGCATTTT

j_gene: TRBJ2-7
v_gene: TRBV6-1
d_gene: NA
abundance: NA
len: 15
CDR3aa: CASSEPGSPSYEQYF
CDR3nt: TGTGCCAGCAGTGAACCGGGGTCCCCCTCCTACGAGCAGTACTTC

j_gene: TRBJ2-3
v_gene: TRBV20-1
d_gene: NA
abundance: NA
len: 8
CDR3aa: CSADTQYF
CDR3nt: TGCAGCGCAGATACGCAGTATTTT

j_gene: TRBJ1-1
v_gene: TRBV18
d_gene: NA
abundance: NA
len: 14
CDR3aa: CASSPLSKGAEAFF
CDR3nt: TGTGCCAGCTCACCACTATCCAAAGGGGCTGAAGCTTTCTTT

j_gene: TRBJ2-2
v_gene: TRBV27
d_gene: TRBD1
abundance: NA
len: 15
CDR3aa: CASSLSGGWHGELFF
CDR3nt: TGTGCCAGCAGTTTATCAGGGGGCTGGCACGGGGAGCTGTTTTTT

j_gene: TRBJ1-2
v_gene: TRBV20-1
d_gene: NA
abundance: NA
len: 8
CDR3aa: CSPRGYTF
CDR3nt: TGCAGCCCGCGGGGCTACACCTTC

j_gene: TRBJ2-3
v_gene: TRBV11-3
d_gene: NA
abundance: NA
len: 19
CDR3aa: CASSLGIGTSHLGTDTQYF
CDR3nt: TGTGCCAGCAGCTTAGGGATCGGGACATCCCATTTAGGGACAGATACGCAGTATTTT

j_gene: TRBJ1-5
v_gene: TRBV2
d_gene: TRBD1
abundance: NA
len: 15
CDR3aa: CASSQRDRGPQPQHF
CDR3nt: TGTGCCAGCAGTCAACGGGACAGGGGTCCTCAGCCCCAGCATTTT

j_gene: TRBJ1-5
v_gene: TRBV29-1
d_gene: NA
abundance: NA
len: 13
CDR3aa: CSVLLGGNQPQHF
CDR3nt: TGCAGCGTACTATTAGGGGGCAATCAGCCCCAGCATTTT

j_gene: TRBJ2-7
v_gene: TRBV9
d_gene: NA
abundance: NA
len: 14
CDR3aa: CASSAVEESYEQYF
CDR3nt: TGTGCCAGCAGCGCCGTGGAAGAGTCCTACGAGCAGTACTTC

j_gene: TRBJ1-2
v_gene: TRBV7-9
d_gene: NA
abundance: once
len: 13
CDR3aa: CASSLDGVGGYTF
CDR3nt: TGTGCCAGCAGCCTAGACGGGGTGGGTGGCTACACCTTC

j_gene: TRBJ1-6
v_gene: TRBV2
d_gene: NA
abundance: NA
len: 11
CDR3aa: CASTTGPPLHF
CDR3nt: TGTGCCAGCACCACGGGTCCACCCCTCCACTTT

j_gene: TRBJ1-5
v_gene: TRBV10-2
d_gene: NA
abundance: NA
len: 15
CDR3aa: CASSPLSGPGRAQHF
CDR3nt: TGCGCCAGCAGTCCTCTATCCGGCCCCGGTCGAGCCCAGCATTTT

j_gene: TRBJ2-7
v_gene: TRBV10-3
d_gene: TRBD2
abundance: NA
len: 14
CDR3aa: CAIRGLAGSYEQYF
CDR3nt: TGTGCCATCAGAGGACTAGCGGGGTCCTACGAGCAGTACTTC

j_gene: TRBJ2-7
v_gene: TRBV11-2
d_gene: TRBD1
abundance: few
len: 15
CDR3aa: CASSPWDSSSYEQYF
CDR3nt: TGTGCCAGCAGCCCGTGGGACAGCTCATCCTACGAGCAGTACTTC

j_gene: TRBJ1-3
v_gene: TRBV5-1
d_gene: NA
abundance: NA
len: 16
CDR3aa: CASSWEGQGSGNTIYF
CDR3nt: TGCGCCAGCAGCTGGGAGGGACAAGGCTCTGGAAACACCATATATTTT

j_gene: TRBJ2-5
v_gene: TRBV12-5
d_gene: NA
abundance: NA
len: 13
CDR3aa: CASVGTSRGTQYF
CDR3nt: TGTGCTAGTGTTGGGACCTCTCGAGGGACCCAGTACTTC

j_gene: TRBJ1-2
v_gene: TRBV5-1
d_gene: NA
abundance: NA
len: 17
CDR3aa: CASSHGTTLRANYGYTF
CDR3nt: TGCGCCAGCAGCCACGGGACAACCCTAAGGGCTAACTATGGCTACACCTTC

j_gene: TRBJ1-2
v_gene: TRBV6-5
d_gene: NA
abundance: once
len: 14
CDR3aa: CASSLRTADYGYTF
CDR3nt: TGTGCCAGCAGTTTGAGGACGGCAGACTATGGCTACACCTTC

j_gene: TRBJ2-5
v_gene: TRBV19
d_gene: NA
abundance: NA
len: 14
CDR3aa: CASSPGPSQETQYF
CDR3nt: TGTGCCAGTAGTCCGGGACCCAGCCAAGAGACCCAGTACTTC

j_gene: TRBJ2-5
v_gene: TRBV5-1
d_gene: TRBD1
abundance: NA
len: 14
CDR3aa: CASSSGQFQETQYF
CDR3nt: TGCGCCAGCAGCTCGGGACAGTTTCAAGAGACCCAGTACTTC

j_gene: TRBJ1-2
v_gene: TRBV30
d_gene: NA
abundance: few
len: 15
CDR3aa: CAWTRLKGGAGGYTF
CDR3nt: TGTGCCTGGACCCGATTAAAAGGGGGGGCGGGAGGCTACACCTTC

j_gene: TRBJ1-2
v_gene: TRBV6-4
d_gene: TRBD1
abundance: NA
len: 12
CDR3aa: CARTGGYYGYTF
CDR3nt: TGTGCCAGGACAGGGGGCTACTATGGCTACACCTTC

j_gene: TRBJ1-2
v_gene: TRBV1
d_gene: NA
abundance: NA
len: 16
CDR3aa: CTSRHACLCETYGYTF
CDR3nt: TGCACCAGCAGGCATGCGTGTTTGTGCGAAACCTATGGCTACACCTTC

j_gene: TRBJ2-1
v_gene: TRBV29-1
d_gene: NA
abundance: NA
len: 13
CDR3aa: CSVRGAGGNEQFF
CDR3nt: TGCAGCGTGAGGGGGGCAGGGGGCAATGAGCAGTTCTTC

j_gene: TRBJ1-2
v_gene: TRBV5-6
d_gene: NA
abundance: NA
len: 15
CDR3aa: CASSLGTTHFGSYTF
CDR3nt: TGTGCCAGCAGCTTGGGGACAACCCACTTTGGTAGCTACACCTTC

j_gene: TRBJ2-5
v_gene: TRBV27
d_gene: NA
abundance: NA
len: 15
CDR3aa: CASRLPGATQETQYF
CDR3nt: TGTGCCAGCAGGCTACCGGGAGCTACTCAAGAGACCCAGTACTTC

j_gene: TRBJ1-1
v_gene: TRBV30
d_gene: NA
abundance: few
len: 13
CDR3aa: CAREDQGATEAFF
CDR3nt: TGTGCACGGGAGGACCAGGGAGCCACTGAAGCTTTCTTT

j_gene: TRBJ1-2
v_gene: TRBV19
d_gene: NA
abundance: once
len: 14
CDR3aa: CASNPGTYPGSYTF
CDR3nt: TGTGCCAGTAACCCCGGGACATATCCCGGTAGCTACACCTTC

j_gene: TRBJ1-2
v_gene: TRBV7-8
d_gene: NA
abundance: NA
len: 13
CDR3aa: CASSLGGASGYTF
CDR3nt: TGTGCCAGCAGCTTAGGCGGAGCGTCGGGCTACACCTTC

j_gene: TRBJ2-7
v_gene: TRBV5-1
d_gene: TRBD1
abundance: NA
len: 14
CDR3aa: CASSRMGQNYEQYF
CDR3nt: TGCGCCAGCAGCCGGATGGGACAGAACTACGAGCAGTACTTC

j_gene: TRBJ2-1
v_gene: TRBV7-8
d_gene: NA
abundance: NA
len: 15
CDR3aa: CASSPALGPYNEQFF
CDR3nt: TGTGCCAGCAGCCCAGCATTGGGGCCCTACAATGAGCAGTTCTTC

j_gene: TRBJ1-4
v_gene: TRBV6-1
d_gene: TRBD1
abundance: NA
len: 15
CDR3aa: CASSEPTGPNEKLFF
CDR3nt: TGTGCCAGCAGTGAACCGACAGGGCCCAATGAAAAACTGTTTTTT

j_gene: TRBJ2-1
v_gene: TRBV15
d_gene: TRBD2
abundance: NA
len: 19
CDR3aa: CATSRGHSIAGDSYNEQFF
CDR3nt: TGTGCCACCAGCAGAGGGCACTCTATAGCGGGAGACTCTTACAATGAGCAGTTCTTC

j_gene: TRBJ2-7
v_gene: TRBV9
d_gene: TRBD2
abundance: NA
len: 14
CDR3aa: CASSVSLAGSEQYF
CDR3nt: TGTGCCAGCAGCGTATCCTTAGCGGGAAGCGAGCAGTACTTC

j_gene: TRBJ2-1
v_gene: TRBV2
d_gene: TRBD2
abundance: NA
len: 16
CDR3aa: CASSESGLAGVDEQFF
CDR3nt: TGTGCCAGCAGTGAATCGGGACTAGCGGGAGTTGACGAGCAGTTCTTC

j_gene: TRBJ2-7
v_gene: TRBV6-1
d_gene: TRBD1
abundance: NA
len: 15
CDR3aa: CASSTGQGRLVEQYF
CDR3nt: TGTGCCAGCAGCACAGGACAGGGGAGGCTTGTGGAGCAGTACTTC

j_gene: TRBJ1-1
v_gene: TRBV4-1
d_gene: NA
abundance: NA
len: 14
CDR3aa: CASSQTWTSTEAFF
CDR3nt: TGCGCCAGCAGCCAAACCTGGACCAGCACTGAAGCTTTCTTT

j_gene: TRBJ2-5
v_gene: TRBV7-8
d_gene: NA
abundance: NA
len: 16
CDR3aa: CASSNSLLDHQETQYF
CDR3nt: TGTGCCAGCAGCAATAGTCTATTAGACCACCAAGAGACCCAGTACTTC

j_gene: TRBJ2-2
v_gene: TRBV28
d_gene: NA
abundance: NA
len: 18
CDR3aa: CASSFSAVGLGDTGELFF
CDR3nt: TGTGCCAGCAGTTTTAGTGCAGTCGGACTGGGGGACACCGGGGAGCTGTTTTTT

j_gene: TRBJ1-3
v_gene: TRBV5-1
d_gene: NA
abundance: NA
len: 15
CDR3aa: CASSLVGDSGNTIYF
CDR3nt: TGCGCCAGCAGCTTGGTGGGGGACTCTGGAAACACCATATATTTT

j_gene: TRBJ2-4
v_gene: TRBV10-2
d_gene: TRBD2
abundance: once
len: 20
CDR3aa: CASSESFGLAGGVAKNIQYF
CDR3nt: TGCGCCAGCAGTGAGTCGTTCGGACTAGCGGGAGGGGTAGCCAAAAACATTCAGTACTTC

j_gene: TRBJ1-6
v_gene: TRBV30
d_gene: NA
abundance: once
len: 12
CDR3aa: CASGRPNSPLHF
CDR3nt: TGTGCCTCCGGACGGCCAAATTCACCCCTCCACTTT

j_gene: TRBJ2-1
v_gene: TRBV27
d_gene: TRBD1
abundance: NA
len: 16
CDR3aa: CASSLSGGQGSNEQFF
CDR3nt: TGTGCCAGCAGTTTATCGGGGGGACAGGGCAGCAATGAGCAGTTCTTC

j_gene: TRBJ1-5
v_gene: TRBV7-9
d_gene: NA
abundance: NA
len: 14
CDR3aa: CASNSWGSNQPQHF
CDR3nt: TGTGCCAGCAACTCATGGGGGTCCAATCAGCCCCAGCATTTT